What follows describes a single T cell receptor beta chain. What it binds is not known. CDR1 MDHEN and CDR2 SYDVKM come from the germline V gene. The CDR3 is 16 residues long. Unmatched junction bases numbered 3, after V lost 4 bases and J lost 3 bases. The repertoire was sequenced with immunoSEQ multiplex PCR; TCRdb's copy has only in-frame clones and lacks some. The table includes 150,000 or so clones, more than 75% detected once. The entry originates in a study of T cell responses to AZD1222 COVID-19 vaccine. Whole-study results and caveats: Just a handful of people given AZD1222 tested seropositive at baseline.

The chain is built from TRBV28 and TRBJ2-1; 13 nucleotides align to TRBD2. This TCR came from an adult in good health. The sample here was peripheral blood, taken on day 0 of AZD1222 vaccination. Here the CDR3 reads CASSWTSGSFYNEQFF. The CDR3 region has the DNA TGTGCCAGCAGTTGGACTAGCGGGAGTTTCTACAATGAGCAGTTCTTC.